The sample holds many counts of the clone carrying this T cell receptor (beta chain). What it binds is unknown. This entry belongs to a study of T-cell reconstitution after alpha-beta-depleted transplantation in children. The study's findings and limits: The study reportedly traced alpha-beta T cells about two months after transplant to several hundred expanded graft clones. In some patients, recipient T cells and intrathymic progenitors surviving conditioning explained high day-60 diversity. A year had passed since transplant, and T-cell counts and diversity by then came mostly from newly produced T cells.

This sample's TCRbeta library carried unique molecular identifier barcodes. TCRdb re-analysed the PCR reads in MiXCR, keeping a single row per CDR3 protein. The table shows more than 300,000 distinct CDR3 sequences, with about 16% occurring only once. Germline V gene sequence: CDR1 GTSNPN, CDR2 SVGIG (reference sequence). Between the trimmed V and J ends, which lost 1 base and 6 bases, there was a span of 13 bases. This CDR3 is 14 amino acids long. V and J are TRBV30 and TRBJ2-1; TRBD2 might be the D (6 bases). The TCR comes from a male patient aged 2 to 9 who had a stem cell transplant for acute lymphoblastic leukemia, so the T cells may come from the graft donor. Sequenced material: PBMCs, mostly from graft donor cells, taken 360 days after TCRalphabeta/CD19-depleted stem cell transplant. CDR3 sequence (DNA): TGTGCCTGGAGTGAAACCGGGAGACTCAATGAGCAGTTCTTC. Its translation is CAWSETGRLNEQFF. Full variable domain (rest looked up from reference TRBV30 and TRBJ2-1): SQTIHQWPATLVQPVGSPLSLECTVEGTSNPNLYWYRQAAGRGLQLLFYSVGIGQISSEVPQNLSASRPQDRQFILSSKKLLLSDSGFYLCAWSETGRLNEQFFGPGTRLTVL.